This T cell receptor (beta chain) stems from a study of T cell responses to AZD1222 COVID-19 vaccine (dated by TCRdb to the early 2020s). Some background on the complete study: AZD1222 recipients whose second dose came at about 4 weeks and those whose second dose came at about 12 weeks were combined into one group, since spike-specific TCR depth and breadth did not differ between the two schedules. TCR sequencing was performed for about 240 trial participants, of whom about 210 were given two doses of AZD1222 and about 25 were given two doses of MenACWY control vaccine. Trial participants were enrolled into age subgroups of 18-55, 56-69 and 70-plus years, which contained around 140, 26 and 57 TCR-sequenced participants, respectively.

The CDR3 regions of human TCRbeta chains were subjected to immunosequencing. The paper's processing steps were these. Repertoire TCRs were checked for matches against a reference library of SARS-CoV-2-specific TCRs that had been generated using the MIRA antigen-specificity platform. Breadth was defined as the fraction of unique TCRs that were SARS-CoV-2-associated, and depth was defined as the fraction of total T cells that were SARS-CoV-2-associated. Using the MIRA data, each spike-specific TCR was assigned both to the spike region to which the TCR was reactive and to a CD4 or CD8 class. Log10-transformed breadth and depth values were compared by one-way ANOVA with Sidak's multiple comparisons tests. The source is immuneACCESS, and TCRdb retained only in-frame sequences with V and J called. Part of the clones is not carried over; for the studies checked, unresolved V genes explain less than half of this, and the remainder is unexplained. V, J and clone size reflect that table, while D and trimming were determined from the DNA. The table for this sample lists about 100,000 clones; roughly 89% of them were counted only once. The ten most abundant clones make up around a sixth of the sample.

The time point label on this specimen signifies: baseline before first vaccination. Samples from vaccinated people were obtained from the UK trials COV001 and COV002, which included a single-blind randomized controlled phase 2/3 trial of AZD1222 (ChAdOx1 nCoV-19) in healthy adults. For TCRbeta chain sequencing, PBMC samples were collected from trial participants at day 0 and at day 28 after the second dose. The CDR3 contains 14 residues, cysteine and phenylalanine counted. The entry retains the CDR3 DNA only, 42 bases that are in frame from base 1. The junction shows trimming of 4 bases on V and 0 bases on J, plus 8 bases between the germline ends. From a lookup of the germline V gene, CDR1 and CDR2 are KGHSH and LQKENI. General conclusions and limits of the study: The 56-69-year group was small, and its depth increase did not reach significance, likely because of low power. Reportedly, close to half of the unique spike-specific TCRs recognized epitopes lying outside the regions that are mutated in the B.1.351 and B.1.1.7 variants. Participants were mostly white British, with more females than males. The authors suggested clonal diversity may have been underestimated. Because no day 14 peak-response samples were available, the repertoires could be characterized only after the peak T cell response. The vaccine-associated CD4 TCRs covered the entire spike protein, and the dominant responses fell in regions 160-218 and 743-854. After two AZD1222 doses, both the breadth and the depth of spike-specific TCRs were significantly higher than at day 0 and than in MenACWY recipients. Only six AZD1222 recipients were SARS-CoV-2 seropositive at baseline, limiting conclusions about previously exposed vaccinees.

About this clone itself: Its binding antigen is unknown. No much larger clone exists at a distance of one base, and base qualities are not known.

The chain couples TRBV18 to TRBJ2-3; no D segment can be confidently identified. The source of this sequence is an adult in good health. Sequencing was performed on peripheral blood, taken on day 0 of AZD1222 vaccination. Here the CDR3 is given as CASSQSSSTDTQYF. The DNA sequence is TGTGCCAGCTCACAGAGTAGCAGCACAGATACGCAGTATTTT.